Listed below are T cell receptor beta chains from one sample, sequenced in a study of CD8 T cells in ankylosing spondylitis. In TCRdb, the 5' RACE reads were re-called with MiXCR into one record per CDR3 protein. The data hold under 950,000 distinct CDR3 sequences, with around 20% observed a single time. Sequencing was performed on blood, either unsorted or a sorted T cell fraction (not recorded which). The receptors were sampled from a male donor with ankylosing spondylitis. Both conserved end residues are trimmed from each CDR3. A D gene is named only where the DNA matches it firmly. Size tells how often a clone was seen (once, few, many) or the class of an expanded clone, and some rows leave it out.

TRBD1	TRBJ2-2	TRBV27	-	ASSVTGGAYTGELF
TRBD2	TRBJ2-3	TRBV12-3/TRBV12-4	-	ASGTSGGHTQY
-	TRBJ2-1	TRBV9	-	ASSEDLYSNEQF
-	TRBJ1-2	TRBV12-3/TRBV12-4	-	ASSPGISGYGYT
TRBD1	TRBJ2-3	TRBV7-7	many	ASSAGQGADTQY
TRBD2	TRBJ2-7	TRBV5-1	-	ASSETSGPAEEQY
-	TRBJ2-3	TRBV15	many	ATNKGGGTDTQY
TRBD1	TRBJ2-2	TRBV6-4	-	ASSEGTGATGELF
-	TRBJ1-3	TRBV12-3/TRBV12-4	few	ASREDSYSGNTIY
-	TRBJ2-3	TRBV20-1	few	SAPSPGTDTQY
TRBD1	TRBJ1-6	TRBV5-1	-	ASSSTSRAGGNSPLH
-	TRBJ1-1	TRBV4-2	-	ASSPGHGAEDTEAF
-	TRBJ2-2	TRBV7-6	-	ASTHRVDAGELF
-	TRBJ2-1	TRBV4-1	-	ASSQNRVEKNEQF
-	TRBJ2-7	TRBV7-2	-	ASSVLASLY
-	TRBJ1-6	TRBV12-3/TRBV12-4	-	ASSPRHLTPLH
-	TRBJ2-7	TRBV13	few	ASSFSEDYEQY
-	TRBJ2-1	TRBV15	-	ATSRNERGWPF
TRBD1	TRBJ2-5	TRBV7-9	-	ASSPTPGGWETQY
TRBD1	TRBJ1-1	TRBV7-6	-	ASSPGGATVSGAF
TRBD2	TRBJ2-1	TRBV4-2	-	ASSQVRLAGNEQF
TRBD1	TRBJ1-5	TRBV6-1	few	ASSPGTADQPQH
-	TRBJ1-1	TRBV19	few	ASSTDMPNTEAF
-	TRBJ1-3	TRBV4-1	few	ASSQDTGTSGNTIY
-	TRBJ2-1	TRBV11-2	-	ASSLYPGGWGYNEQF
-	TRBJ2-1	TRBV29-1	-	SVRTSSYNEQF
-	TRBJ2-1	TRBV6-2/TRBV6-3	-	ASSSTRNRNEQF
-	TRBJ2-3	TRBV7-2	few	ASQRLWTRTDTQY
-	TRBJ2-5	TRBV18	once	ASSESGTQETQY
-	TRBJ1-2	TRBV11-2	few	ASSLGLGTRARGYT
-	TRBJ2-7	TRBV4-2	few	ASSPLGHGYEQY
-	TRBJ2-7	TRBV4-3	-	ASSQDRWERNEQY
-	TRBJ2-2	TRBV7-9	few	ASSLGTGVANTGELF
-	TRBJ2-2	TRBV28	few	ASSSAAGGTGELF
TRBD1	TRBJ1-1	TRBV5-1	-	ASSGATGVSTEAF
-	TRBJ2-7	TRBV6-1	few	ASSEEGVLDEQY
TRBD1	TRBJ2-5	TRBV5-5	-	ASSSHKIDRAQETQY
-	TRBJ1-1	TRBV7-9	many	ASSLLTEAF
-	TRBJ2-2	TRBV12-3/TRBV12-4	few	ASKQRPTGELF
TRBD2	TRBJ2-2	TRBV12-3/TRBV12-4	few	ASTAGSSGTGELF
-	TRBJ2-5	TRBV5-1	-	ASSLAGGLARETQY
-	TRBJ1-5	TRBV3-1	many	ASSQGGSQPQH
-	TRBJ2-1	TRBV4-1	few	ASSQVDLVTYNEQF
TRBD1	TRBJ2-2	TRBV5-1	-	ASSTRTGEDTGELF
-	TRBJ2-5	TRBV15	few	ATSRRPMGDQETQY
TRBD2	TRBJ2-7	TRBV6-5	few	ASSYWGGVGYEQY
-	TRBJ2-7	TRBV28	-	ASKVRGAYEQY
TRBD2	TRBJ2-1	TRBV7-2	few	ASSKGREGYNEQF
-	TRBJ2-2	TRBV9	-	ASSVSGDADTGELF
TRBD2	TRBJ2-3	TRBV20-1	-	SASQRGSTDTQY
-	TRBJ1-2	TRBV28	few	ASSPDGTNYGYT
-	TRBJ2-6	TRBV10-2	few	ASRLDGANVLT
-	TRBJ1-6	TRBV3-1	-	ASMGDGHSPLH
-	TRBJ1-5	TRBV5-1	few	ASSLDGTEYQPQH
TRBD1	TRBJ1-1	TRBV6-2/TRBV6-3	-	ASSWRTGATEAF
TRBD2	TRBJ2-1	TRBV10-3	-	AISGTSEIPEF